This TCR beta chain originates from a study of neurological immune-mediated disorders (dated by TCRdb to about 2019). Notes on the research overall: Among the 35 or so multiple sclerosis patients, relapsing-remitting MS was present in some 30 and secondary progressive MS was present in 3. Peripheral blood TCR-beta repertoires from HTLV-I-associated myelopathy (HAM/TSP) patients, multiple sclerosis patients and healthy controls were compared by UMI-based sequencing. The roughly 99 TCR-beta libraries covered PBMC samples along with longitudinal samples, technical triplicates, and paired sorted CD4+ and CD8+ T-cell subsets. Of the 65 to 70 subjects in the cohort, about 14 were HAM/TSP patients, around 35 were multiple sclerosis patients, and 20 were healthy controls.

What the research found in general, with its limitations: Repertoires from 18 of 34 MS patients were grouped by phylogenetic analysis into a cluster of related CDR3 sequences, suggesting a possible repertoire-level signature. No identical CDR3 amino acid sequences were shared among expanded clones across subjects, suggesting private TCR-beta repertoires in all groups. TCR clonal expansion was highest in HAM/TSP patients and lowest in MS patients, with MS patients falling below even healthy controls. The MS cluster was not associated with any clinical or MRI features, and the authors stated that larger cohorts are needed.

To synthesize cDNA, template-switch 5'RACE was performed with a primer carrying a 10-nucleotide random unique molecular identifier so that each TCR transcript was tagged. Every sequencing run yielded over 160 million TCR-beta sequences covering 15-18 subjects. The RNeasy kit was used for extraction of total RNA. Using the KAPA Real-time Library Amplification kit, TCR-beta VDJ regions were amplified with primers for the TCR constant region and the 5'RACE anchor. Sample indexes and Illumina adaptors were added in a first PCR, and a second PCR then increased library yield. After Ampure bead purification, the TCR product of roughly 650 bp was size-selected on a 2% E-gel SizeSelection system. Before pooling, libraries had their quality checked on a Bioanalyzer, their concentration measured with Qubit, and their quantity determined with the Kapa Library Quantification kit. An Illumina HiSeq 2500 was used to sequence the libraries paired-end at 2 x 150 bp. To increase sequence diversity, roughly 24-30% phiX was spiked into each library pool. Turning to the authors' computational methods: The quality-filtered reads were processed with the UMI-based MiGEC pipeline, whose error correction step removed more than 80% of the raw TCR sequences. VDJ genes were aligned to IMGT germline references, and clonotypes were defined by unique CDR3 amino acid sequence plus V-J genes. Clonal expansion, Shannon diversity and CDR3 relatedness were evaluated with VDJtools (CalcPairwiseDistances, ClusterSamples), while phylogenetic trees were built in CLCbio workbench. A clone was classed as expanded if it had 8 or more unique UMIs, a cutoff based on coefficient-of-variation modelling across technical triplicates. In TCRdb, the public reads were trimmed at Q25 with fastp and aligned with MiXCR, with productive beta chains retained. Each CDR3 protein appears once, grouped with its most common genes and DNA. It is TCRdb's table, rather than the study itself, that gives the V and J calls and clone size. This sample lists 55,000 to 65,000 distinct CDR3 sequences; around 3.5% were detected once. Around 3.3% of the sample goes to the ten largest clones.

The germline V gene encodes CDR1 SGHVS and CDR2 FNYEAQ. There are 16 amino acids in the CDR3, from cysteine to phenylalanine inclusive. Here the CDR3 DNA is all that survives: 48 bases in frame from base 1. For this chain, trimming is 1 base at the V end and 10 bases at the J end, and the number of junction bases without a gene match is 8. This clonotype has at least ten counts. There is no known antigen for this receptor. Within one base of it there is no much larger clone, and no base qualities were kept. For unsorted PBMC libraries, 2 million PBMCs were used after storage in RNAlater at -80 degrees C until RNA extraction. Multiple sclerosis patients were enrolled in a US clinical protocol under which disease progression was evaluated by magnetic resonance imaging. Peripheral blood underwent Ficoll-Hypaque density gradient centrifugation to isolate PBMCs, which were then cryopreserved in liquid nitrogen.

The sequenced material came from PBMCs. Rearrangement joined TRBV7-6 to TRBJ2-1; 12 middle bases align to TRBD2. The sequence derives from a woman aged 30 to 39 with multiple sclerosis. DNA sequence: TGTGCCAGCAGCTTAGAAGGACTAGCGGGATTCAAAGAGCAGTTCTTC. Its protein is CASSLEGLAGFKEQFF. Outside the CDR3, residues come from the reference TRBV7-6 and TRBJ2-1 proteins, so the full variable domain is: GAGVSQSPRYKVTKRGQDVALRCDPISGHVSLYWYRQALGQGPEFLTYFNYEAQQDKSGLPNDRFSAERPEGSISTLTIQRTEQRDSAMYRCASSLEGLAGFKEQFFGPGTRLTVL.